This passage covers 11 T cell receptor beta chains from one sample sequenced in a study of early T cells in non-severe SARS-CoV-2 infection. TCRdb recomputed calls from the 5' RACE reads with MiXCR, one row per CDR3 protein. The top ten clones hold roughly 1.7% of a sample with 68,000 or so distinct CDR3 sequences, more than 10% of them seen once. The specimen sequenced was whole blood. Source of these receptors: an adult who was a healthcare worker with PCR-confirmed SARS-CoV-2 infection or an uninfected control (not recorded which).

This clonotype was picked up a small number of times. The chain has TRBV20-1 and TRBJ2-1, with D perhaps matching TRBD1 (5 bases). V gave up 5 bases and J gave up 4 bases, with 12 bases separating them. The CDR3 is 13 residues long. Germline loops: CDR1 DFQATT, CDR2 SNEGSKA (reference sequence). CDR3 protein: CSAGRAMYNEQFF. The CDR3 nucleotides read TGCAGTGCTGGCAGGGCCATGTACAATGAGCAGTTCTTC.

This clonotype was picked up a small number of times. This chain joins TRBV12-3 or TRBV12-4 and TRBJ1-6, with 10 bases identical to TRBD1. The V segment lost 7 bases and the J segment 7 bases; nucleotides outside the gene matches: 7. This CDR3 spans 15 amino acids. CDR3 sequence reads: CASTMTGGRNSPLHF. CDR3 nucleotides: TGTGCCAGCACCATGACAGGGGGCAGGAATTCACCCCTCCACTTT.

This clonotype was counted only a few times. V usage is TRBV9 and J usage is TRBJ2-1, with D possibly TRBD1 on 5 matching bases. Germline CDR1 is SGDLS and CDR2 is YYNGEE. The CDR3 covers 12 residues. Trimming pared 0 bases from V and 14 bases from J, leaving 12 bases between. CDR3 amino acids: CASSVARGPEFF. In DNA form, the CDR3 reads TGTGCCAGCAGCGTAGCTAGGGGTCCTGAGTTCTTC.

The chain employs TRBV11-2 and TRBJ2-5, with 10 bases aligning to TRBD2. The CDR3 spans 16 residues. Germline CDR1 SGHAT, CDR2 FQNNGV. V lost 1 base, J lost 2 bases, and 4 bases stayed unmatched. The CDR3 loop reads CASSLGPAGGQETQYF. The CDR3 nucleotides read TGTGCCAGCAGCTTAGGTCCAGCGGGGGGGCAAGAGACCCAGTACTTC.

The V and J genes are TRBV6-2 or TRBV6-3 and TRBJ1-6; tentatively, D is TRBD1 (6 bases). This CDR3 contains 16 residues. Germline lookup yields CDR1 MNHEY and CDR2 SVGEGT. The V end was cut by 4 bases, the J end by 9 bases, with 19 bases between. The CDR3 DNA follows: TGTGCCAGCAGTTTGGGGGCCGGACGGGCCCCTTCACCCCTCCACTTT. As protein: CASSLGAGRAPSPLHF.

This clonotype appeared a few times. The chain combines TRBV7-2 with TRBJ1-5; D remains unclear. The V gene lost 5 bases and the J gene lost 6 bases, with 11 bases spanning the gap. The CDR3 is made up of 13 amino acids. Germline V lookup: CDR1 SGHTA, CDR2 FQGNSA. The CDR3 sequence: CASSPRSGQPQHF. CDR3 nucleotides: TGTGCCAGCAGCCCACGATCCGGTCAGCCCCAGCATTTT. The variable domain in full, completed from reference TRBV7-2 and TRBJ1-5, reads GAGVSQSPSNKVTEKGKDVELRCDPISGHTALYWYRQSLGQGLEFLIYFQGNSAPDKSGLPSDRFSAERTGGSVSTLTIQRTQQEDSAVYLCASSPRSGQPQHFGDGTRLSIL.

This clonotype was seen a few times. CDR3 DNA sequence: TGTGCCAGCAGTTCCGGACTTCACGCGGGCACAGATACGCAGTATTTT. Translation: CASSSGLHAGTDTQYF. The chain joins TRBV6-2 or TRBV6-3 to TRBJ2-3, with D possibly matching TRBD2 (5 bases). Germline V gene sequence: CDR1 MNHEY, CDR2 SVGEGT. The CDR3 runs 16 residues. V was clipped by 4 bases and J by 1 base, with 15 bases between them.

This clonotype was observed a few times. The V and J genes are TRBV12-3 or TRBV12-4 and TRBJ1-5, with D possibly being TRBD1 (5 bases). The CDR3 spans 14 residues. V dropped 5 bases and J dropped 4 bases, with 12 bases sitting between them. The CDR3 sequence: CASSRAGGNQPQHF. In DNA form, the CDR3 reads TGTGCCAGCAGTCGCGCGGGGGGAAATCAGCCCCAGCATTTT.

The V and J genes are TRBV5-1 and TRBJ2-2; D may be TRBD1 (5 bases). From germline, CDR1 is SGHRS and CDR2 YFSETQ. The germline V and J ends were trimmed by 1 base and 5 bases, with 12 bases remaining between them. This CDR3 region has 15 residues. CDR3 DNA: TGCGCCAGCAGCTTGCAGGGCAGAGAGACCGGGGAGCTGTTTTTT. The encoded protein is CASSLQGRETGELFF.

The genes are TRBV6-6 and TRBJ2-7; maybe TRBD1 (6 bases). The germline gives CDR1 MNHNY, CDR2 SVGAGI (reference sequence). This CDR3 comprises 14 residues. Trimming pared 7 bases from V and 4 bases from J, leaving 17 bases between. CDR3 sequence (DNA): TGTGCCAGCACCCCCGTTCGAGGGGGTTACGAGCAGTACTTC. Translation gives CASTPVRGGYEQYF.

The V and J genes are TRBV4-2 and TRBJ1-2, with D possibly TRBD1 on 6 matching bases. This CDR3 spans 15 amino acids. V gave up 0 bases and J gave up 5 bases, with 13 bases separating them. Looked up from germline, CDR1 is LGHNA and CDR2 is YNFKEQ. The CDR3 region has the DNA TGTGCCAGCAGCCAAGATCAGCAGGGGACTTATGGCTACACCTTC. It yields the protein CASSQDQQGTYGYTF.